The 16 T cell receptor beta chains below come from one sample, sequenced in a study of cytomegalovirus exposure and HLA in healthy donors. PCR involved 60 Vbeta and 13 Jbeta primers. Produced via immunoSEQ multiplex PCR; TCRdb's table is partial and in-frame only. This sample has roughly 190,000 clones, with over 60% found just once. The specimen was PBMCs. These receptors were obtained from a woman in her 30s in good health and CMV-seropositive.

The chain has TRBV6-6 and TRBJ2-2, with 7 nucleotides matching TRBD1. V trimming: 6 bases; J trimming: 6 bases; junction bases outside the gene matches: 10. Germline V gives CDR1 MNHNY, CDR2 SVGAGI (reference sequence). The CDR3 loop spans 15 amino acids. The CDR3 DNA sequence: TGTGCCAGCAGAGAGTTAGACAGGGTGTCCGGGGAGCTGTTTTTT. Its protein is CASRELDRVSGELFF.

In this sample, this clone turned up once. The chain links TRBV7-9 to TRBJ2-7; 9 positions agree with TRBD1. Trimming removed 3 bases from V and 0 bases from J; junction bases left unmatched: 3. CDR1 SEHNR and CDR2 FQNEAQ come from the germline V gene (reference sequence). The CDR3 runs 15 residues. CDR3 residues: CASSLGGQGSYEQYF. The CDR3 nucleotides read TGTGCCAGCAGCTTGGGGGGACAGGGCTCCTACGAGCAGTACTTC.

V and J are TRBV5-4 and TRBJ2-1, with a possible D match to TRBD1 (5 bases). V shed 3 bases and J shed 9 bases, with 13 bases lying between them. The CDR3 runs 13 residues. Germline CDR1 and CDR2: SGHNT and YYREEE (reference sequence). CDR3 coding DNA: TGTGCCAGCAGCTCCACAGGTATCAGTGAGCAGTTCTTC. Translating it yields CASSSTGISEQFF.

The chain has TRBV10-3 and TRBJ2-1; 10 bases line up with TRBD2. V was pared by 4 bases and J by 6 bases, with 3 bases of the junction left unmatched. CDR1 and CDR2 from the germline V gene are ENHRY and SYGVKD. The CDR3 totals 14 residues. The chain's CDR3 is CAISGLAGSNEQFF. The CDR3 nucleotides are TGTGCCATCAGTGGACTAGCGGGCTCCAATGAGCAGTTCTTC.

The chain uses TRBV27 and TRBJ1-4; TRBD1 might be the D (5 bases). The CDR3 loop spans 14 amino acids. The ends were cut back, 3 bases at V and 8 bases at J, with 13 bases in the middle. Germline V gene lookup returns CDR1 MNHEY and CDR2 SMNVEV (reference sequence). For the CDR3, the DNA is TGTGCCAGCAGTTTGGTCGGGGGGGAGGAAAAACTGTTTTTT. Its protein product is CASSLVGGEEKLFF.

The chain couples TRBV6-5 to TRBJ2-3, with TRBD2 matching over 7 bases. The CDR3 has 16 amino acids. V lost 2 bases and J lost 0; bases outside the gene matches: 5. The germline V gene encodes CDR1 MNHEY and CDR2 SVGAGI. The CDR3 spells CASSYATSRSTDTQYF. CDR3 DNA: TGTGCCAGCAGTTACGCGACTAGCAGGAGCACAGATACGCAGTATTTT.

Only a few counts were recorded for this clone. The chain uses TRBV18 and TRBJ1-1; TRBD1 matches at 7 bases. J was trimmed by 3 bases and V by 1 base; bases with no gene match: 8. The CDR3 runs to 16 residues. The germline V gene has CDR1 KGHSH and CDR2 LQKENI. The CDR3 bases are TGTGCCAGCTCACCACAGGGACAGCCCTTGGACACTGAAGCTTTCTTT. Translating gives CASSPQGQPLDTEAFF.

The CDR3 coding sequence is TGTGCCAGCACTGTCTCGGGACTAGTAGCCACAGATACGCAGTATTTT. Its translation is CASTVSGLVATDTQYF. The V and J genes are TRBV2 and TRBJ2-3; 8 positions match TRBD2. This CDR3 is built from 16 residues. The trim removed 7 bases at V and 2 bases at J, leaving 11 bases unmatched. Germline assignment: CDR1 SNHLY and CDR2 FYNNEI.

The chain joins TRBV18 to TRBJ1-3; D is ambiguous. The CDR3 contains 18 residues. Germline V CDR1 and CDR2: KGHSH, LQKENI. The V and J ends lost 5 bases and 2 bases respectively, with 22 bases between them. CDR3 sequence reads: CASSNGQVHARTGNTIYF. In DNA, the CDR3 is TGTGCCAGCTCAAATGGCCAGGTACACGCAAGAACTGGAAACACCATATATTTT.

The V call is TRBV10-3, the J call TRBJ2-2; 9 positions agree with TRBD1. CDR1 and CDR2 (germline): ENHRY, SYGVKD. This CDR3 is 14 amino acids long. With 6 bases clipped from V and 3 bases from J, the junction kept 2 bases outside the gene matches. The chain's CDR3 is CAIRRQGDTGELFF. The CDR3 bases are TGTGCCATCAGAAGACAGGGGGACACCGGGGAGCTGTTTTTT.

The chain is built from TRBV11-1 and TRBJ2-3, with 13 positions matching TRBD2. Germline values: CDR1 SGHAT, CDR2 FQDESV (reference sequence). The CDR3 consists of 16 residues. V lost 5 bases and J lost 5; bases outside the gene matches: 7. Here the CDR3 reads CASSLGLAGEQDTQYF. Written as DNA, the CDR3 is TGTGCCAGCAGCCTCGGACTAGCGGGAGAACAAGATACGCAGTATTTT.

J is TRBJ2-1 and V is TRBV7-2, with TRBD2 as a possible D gene (5 bases). V dropped 5 bases and J dropped 8 bases, with 19 bases sitting between them. Per the germline V gene, CDR1 is SGHTA and CDR2 is FQGNSA. CDR3 size: 15 residues. The CDR3 region is CASSPGLIGPHEQFF. The CDR3 region has the DNA TGTGCCAGCAGCCCCGGACTGATCGGTCCCCATGAGCAGTTCTTC.

The chain uses TRBV19 and TRBJ2-7; TRBD2 aligns across 8 bases. The V segment lost 4 bases and the J segment 4 bases; nucleotides outside the gene matches: 9. Germline assignment: CDR1 LNHDA and CDR2 SQIVND (reference sequence). The CDR3 runs 15 residues. The CDR3, as DNA: TGTGCCAGTAGTACCGCCTTGCGGGGGGTTTACGAGCAGTACTTC. Protein sequence: CASSTALRGVYEQYF.

The V call is TRBV10-3, the J call TRBJ1-5; 7 bases map to TRBD1. The CDR3 spans 14 residues. The V and J ends lost 4 bases and 4 bases, in that order; junction bases with no gene match: 4. Per the germline V gene, CDR1 is ENHRY and CDR2 is SYGVKD. Written as DNA, the CDR3 is TGTGCCATCAGTGGCGGGACAGCTAATCAGCCCCAGCATTTT. Translated, it gives CAISGGTANQPQHF.

V and J are TRBV28 and TRBJ1-2, with D perhaps matching TRBD1 (5 bases). V gave up 5 bases and J gave up 0 bases, with 16 bases separating them. CDR1 is MDHEN, CDR2 SYDVKM, per germline. This CDR3 contains 16 residues. CDR3 loop: CASSPHQGKANYGYTF. CDR3 DNA sequence: TGTGCCAGCAGTCCCCACCAGGGTAAAGCTAACTATGGCTACACCTTC.

The chain recombines TRBV27 with TRBJ1-5, with 10 bases identical to TRBD1. This CDR3 has 18 residues. Losses at the gene ends were 3 bases for V and 1 base for J; bases not matched to a gene: 9. The germline V gene encodes CDR1 MNHEY and CDR2 SMNVEV (reference sequence). The CDR3 region is CASSFPGTGVASNQPQHF. DNA for the CDR3: TGTGCCAGCAGTTTTCCCGGGACAGGGGTTGCGAGCAATCAGCCCCAGCATTTT.